Listed here is a single T cell receptor beta chain. Its antigen is not identified. This entry comes from a study of beta chain features in type 1 diabetes. Across the whole study: Researchers looked at some 99 million sorted cells across all samples.

Overall study results and limits: Reduced insertions and increased deletions marked VDJ junctions in type 1 diabetes patients. Significant though moderate, a shortening of TCRB CDR3s appeared in all four CD4+ subsets of Type 1 diabetes patients.

The entirety of the isolated RNA underwent reverse transcription, so expressed TCRB transcripts were sequenced. TCRdb's table, derived via immunoSEQ multiplex PCR, lists solely in-frame clones and lacks some. In the table there are 250,000 or so clones, over 20% of which are singletons. The CDR3 loop spans 11 amino acids. Germline values: CDR1 SEHNR, CDR2 FQNEAQ (reference sequence). Deletions cut 7 bases from V and 3 bases from J, with 6 bases between. A single heparinised draw of roughly 100 mL on average was taken per donor. The chain combines TRBV7-9 with TRBJ1-1, with D uncertain. Sequencing used naive CD4+ T cells from blood. The sequence came from a woman aged 40-49 years with type 1 diabetes. The CDR3 sequence is CASTGDTEAFF. The CDR3 DNA follows: TGTGCCAGCACCGGGGACACTGAAGCTTTCTTT.